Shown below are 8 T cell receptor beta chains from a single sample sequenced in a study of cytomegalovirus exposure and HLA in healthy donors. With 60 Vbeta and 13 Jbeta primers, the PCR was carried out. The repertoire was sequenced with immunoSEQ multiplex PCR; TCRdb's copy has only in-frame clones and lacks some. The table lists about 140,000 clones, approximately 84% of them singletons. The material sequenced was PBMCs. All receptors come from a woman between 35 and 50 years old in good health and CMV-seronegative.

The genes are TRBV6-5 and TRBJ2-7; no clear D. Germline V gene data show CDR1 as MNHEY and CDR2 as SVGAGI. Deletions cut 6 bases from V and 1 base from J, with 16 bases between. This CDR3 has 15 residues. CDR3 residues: CASSFFRSLSYEQYF. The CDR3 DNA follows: TGTGCCAGCAGCTTTTTTAGGAGTTTATCCTACGAGCAGTACTTC.

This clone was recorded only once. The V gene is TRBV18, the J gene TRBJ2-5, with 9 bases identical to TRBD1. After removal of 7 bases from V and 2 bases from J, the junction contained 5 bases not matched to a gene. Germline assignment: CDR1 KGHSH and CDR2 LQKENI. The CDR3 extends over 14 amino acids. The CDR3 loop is CASFSGQGQETQYF. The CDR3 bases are TGTGCCAGCTTCAGTGGACAGGGGCAAGAGACCCAGTACTTC.

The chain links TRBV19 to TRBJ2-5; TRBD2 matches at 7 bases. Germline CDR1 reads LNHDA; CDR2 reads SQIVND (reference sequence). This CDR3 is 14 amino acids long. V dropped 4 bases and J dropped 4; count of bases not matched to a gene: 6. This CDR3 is CASSTGGLSETQYF. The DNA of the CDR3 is TGTGCCAGTAGTACGGGAGGCCTTTCAGAGACCCAGTACTTC.

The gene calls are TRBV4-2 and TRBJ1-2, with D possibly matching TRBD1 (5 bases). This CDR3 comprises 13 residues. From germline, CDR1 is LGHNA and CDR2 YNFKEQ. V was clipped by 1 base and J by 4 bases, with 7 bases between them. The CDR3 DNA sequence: TGTGCCAGCAGCCAAGGGGGCCTCTATGGCTACACCTTC. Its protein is CASSQGGLYGYTF.

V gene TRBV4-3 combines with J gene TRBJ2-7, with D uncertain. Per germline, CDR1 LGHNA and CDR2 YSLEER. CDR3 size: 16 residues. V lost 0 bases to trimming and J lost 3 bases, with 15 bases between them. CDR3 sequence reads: CASSQDPDGQLYEQYF. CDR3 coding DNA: TGCGCCAGCAGCCAAGATCCGGATGGGCAGCTCTACGAGCAGTACTTC.

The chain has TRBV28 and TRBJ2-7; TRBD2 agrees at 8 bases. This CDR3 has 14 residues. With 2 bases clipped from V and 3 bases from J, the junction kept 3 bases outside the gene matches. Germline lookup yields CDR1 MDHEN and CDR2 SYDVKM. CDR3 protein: CASSLRAGDYEQYF. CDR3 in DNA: TGTGCCAGCAGTTTACGAGCGGGAGACTACGAGCAGTACTTC.

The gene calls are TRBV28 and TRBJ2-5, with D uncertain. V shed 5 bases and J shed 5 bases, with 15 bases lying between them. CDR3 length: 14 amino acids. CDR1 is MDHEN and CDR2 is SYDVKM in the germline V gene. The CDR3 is CASSLFGYKETQYF. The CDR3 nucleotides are TGTGCCAGCAGTCTCTTCGGGTATAAGGAGACCCAGTACTTC.

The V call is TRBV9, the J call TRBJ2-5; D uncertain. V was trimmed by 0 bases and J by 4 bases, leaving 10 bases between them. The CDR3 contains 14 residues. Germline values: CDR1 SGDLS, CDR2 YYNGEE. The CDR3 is CASSVAVFGETQYF. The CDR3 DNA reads TGTGCCAGCAGCGTAGCCGTGTTCGGAGAGACCCAGTACTTC.